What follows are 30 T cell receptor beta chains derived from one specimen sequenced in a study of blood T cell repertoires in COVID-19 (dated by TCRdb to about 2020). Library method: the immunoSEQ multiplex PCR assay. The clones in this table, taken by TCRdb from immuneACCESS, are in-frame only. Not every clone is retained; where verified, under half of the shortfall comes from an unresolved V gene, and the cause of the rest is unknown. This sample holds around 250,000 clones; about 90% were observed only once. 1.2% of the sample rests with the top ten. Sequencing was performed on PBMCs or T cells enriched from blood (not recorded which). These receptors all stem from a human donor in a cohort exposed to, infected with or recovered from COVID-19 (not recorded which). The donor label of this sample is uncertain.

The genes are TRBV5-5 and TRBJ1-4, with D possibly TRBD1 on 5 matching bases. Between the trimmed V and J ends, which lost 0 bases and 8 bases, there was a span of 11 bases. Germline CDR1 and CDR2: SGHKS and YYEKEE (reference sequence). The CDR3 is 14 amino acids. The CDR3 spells CASSLGGTREKLFF. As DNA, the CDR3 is TGTGCCAGCAGCTTGGGAGGGACTCGAGAAAAACTGTTTTTT.

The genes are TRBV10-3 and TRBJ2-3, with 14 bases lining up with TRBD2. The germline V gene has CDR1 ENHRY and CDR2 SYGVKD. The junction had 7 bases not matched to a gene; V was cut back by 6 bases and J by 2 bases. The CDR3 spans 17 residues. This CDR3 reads CAISRGLAGGLTDTQYF. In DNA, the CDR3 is TGTGCCATCAGCCGCGGACTAGCGGGGGGCCTCACAGATACGCAGTATTTT.

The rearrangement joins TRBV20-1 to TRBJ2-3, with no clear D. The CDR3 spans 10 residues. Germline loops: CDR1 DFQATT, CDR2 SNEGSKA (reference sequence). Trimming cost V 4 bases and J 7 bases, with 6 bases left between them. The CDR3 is CSATQNTQYF. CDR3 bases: TGCAGTGCTACGCAGAATACGCAGTATTTT.

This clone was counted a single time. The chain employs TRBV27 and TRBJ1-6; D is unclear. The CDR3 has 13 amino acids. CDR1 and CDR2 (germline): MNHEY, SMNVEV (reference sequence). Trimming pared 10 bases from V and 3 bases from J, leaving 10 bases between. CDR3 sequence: CATGEGYNSPLHF. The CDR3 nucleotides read TGTGCCACCGGAGAGGGCTATAATTCACCCCTCCACTTT.

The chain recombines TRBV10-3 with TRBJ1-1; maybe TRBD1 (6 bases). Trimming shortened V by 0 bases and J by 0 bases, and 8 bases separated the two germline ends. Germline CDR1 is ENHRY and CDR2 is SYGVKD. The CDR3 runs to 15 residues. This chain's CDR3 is CAISESKGVNTEAFF. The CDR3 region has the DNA TGTGCCATCAGTGAGTCCAAGGGGGTGAACACTGAAGCTTTCTTT.

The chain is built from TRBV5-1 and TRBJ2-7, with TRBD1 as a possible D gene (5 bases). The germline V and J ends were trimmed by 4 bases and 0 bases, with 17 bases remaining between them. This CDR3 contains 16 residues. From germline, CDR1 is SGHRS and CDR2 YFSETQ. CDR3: CASSRIKGSLSYEQYF. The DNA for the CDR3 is TGCGCCAGCAGCCGGATCAAGGGGTCCCTCTCCTACGAGCAGTACTTC.

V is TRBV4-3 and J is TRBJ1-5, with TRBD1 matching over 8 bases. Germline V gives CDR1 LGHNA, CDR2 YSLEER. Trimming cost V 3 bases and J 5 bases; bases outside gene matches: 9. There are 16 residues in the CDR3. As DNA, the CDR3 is TGCGCCAGCAGCCACGCACAGGGGGTTCTTTATCAGCCCCAGCATTTT. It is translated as CASSHAQGVLYQPQHF.

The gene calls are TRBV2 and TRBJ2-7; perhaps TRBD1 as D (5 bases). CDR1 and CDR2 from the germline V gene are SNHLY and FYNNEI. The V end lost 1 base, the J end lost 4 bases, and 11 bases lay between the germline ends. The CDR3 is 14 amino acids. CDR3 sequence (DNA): TGTGCCAGCAGTGAAGGGTGGCAGGGTTACGAGCAGTACTTC. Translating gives CASSEGWQGYEQYF.

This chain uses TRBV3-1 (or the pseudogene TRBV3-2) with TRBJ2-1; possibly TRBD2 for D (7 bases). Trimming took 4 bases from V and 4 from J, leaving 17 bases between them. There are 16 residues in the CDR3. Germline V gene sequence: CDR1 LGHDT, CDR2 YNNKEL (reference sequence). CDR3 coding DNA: TGTGCCAGCAGCCCCTTGGGCGGGGGCCCTTACAATGAGCAGTTCTTC. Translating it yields CASSPLGGGPYNEQFF.

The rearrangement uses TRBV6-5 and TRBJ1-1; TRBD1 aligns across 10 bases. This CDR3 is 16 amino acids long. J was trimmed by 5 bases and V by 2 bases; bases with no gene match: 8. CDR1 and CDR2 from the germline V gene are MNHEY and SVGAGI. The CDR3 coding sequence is TGTGCCAGCAGTTACCCCCAAGGACAGGGGGGAACTGAAGCTTTCTTT. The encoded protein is CASSYPQGQGGTEAFF.

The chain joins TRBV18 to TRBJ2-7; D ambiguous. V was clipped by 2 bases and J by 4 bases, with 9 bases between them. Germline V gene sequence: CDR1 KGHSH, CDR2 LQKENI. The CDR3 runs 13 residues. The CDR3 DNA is TGTGCCAGCTCACCAAAGTCCGGTTACGAGCAGTACTTC. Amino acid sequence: CASSPKSGYEQYF. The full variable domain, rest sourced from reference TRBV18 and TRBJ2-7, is NAGVMQNPRHLVRRRGQEARLRCSPMKGHSHVYWYRQLPEEGLKFMVYLQKENIIDESGMPKERFSAEFPKEGPSILRIQQVVRGDSAAYFCASSPKSGYEQYFGPGTRLTVT.

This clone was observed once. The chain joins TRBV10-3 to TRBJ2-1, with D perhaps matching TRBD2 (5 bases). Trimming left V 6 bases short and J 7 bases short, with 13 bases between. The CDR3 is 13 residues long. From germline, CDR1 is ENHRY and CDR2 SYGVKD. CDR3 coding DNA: TGTGCCATCAGCGGGATACTGGGTAATGAGCAGTTCTTC. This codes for CAISGILGNEQFF.

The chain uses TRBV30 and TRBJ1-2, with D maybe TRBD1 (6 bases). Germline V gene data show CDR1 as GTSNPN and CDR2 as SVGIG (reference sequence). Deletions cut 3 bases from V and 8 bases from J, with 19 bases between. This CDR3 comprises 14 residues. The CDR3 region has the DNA TGTGCCTGGAGGATGACAGGCCTTATTGTAGGCTACACCTTC. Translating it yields CAWRMTGLIVGYTF.

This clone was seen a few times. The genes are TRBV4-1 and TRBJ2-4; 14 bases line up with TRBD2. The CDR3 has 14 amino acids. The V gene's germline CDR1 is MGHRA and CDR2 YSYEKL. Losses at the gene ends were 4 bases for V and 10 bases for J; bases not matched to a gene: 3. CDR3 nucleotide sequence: TGCGCCAGCAGCCGAGGACTAGCGGGGGGAATTCAGTACTTC. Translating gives CASSRGLAGGIQYF.

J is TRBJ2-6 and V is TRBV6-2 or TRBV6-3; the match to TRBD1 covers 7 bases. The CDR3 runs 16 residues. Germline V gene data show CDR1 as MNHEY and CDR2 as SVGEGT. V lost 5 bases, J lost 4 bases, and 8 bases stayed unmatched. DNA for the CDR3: TGTGCCAGCAGTATCCTACAGGGGACCGGGGCCAACGTCCTGACTTTC. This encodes CASSILQGTGANVLTF.

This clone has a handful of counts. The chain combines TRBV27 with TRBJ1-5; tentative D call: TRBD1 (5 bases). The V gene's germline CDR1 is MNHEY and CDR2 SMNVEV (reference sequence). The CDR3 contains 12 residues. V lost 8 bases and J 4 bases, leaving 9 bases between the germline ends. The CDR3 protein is CASGAANQPQHF. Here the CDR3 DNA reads TGTGCCAGCGGGGCAGCGAATCAGCCCCAGCATTTT.

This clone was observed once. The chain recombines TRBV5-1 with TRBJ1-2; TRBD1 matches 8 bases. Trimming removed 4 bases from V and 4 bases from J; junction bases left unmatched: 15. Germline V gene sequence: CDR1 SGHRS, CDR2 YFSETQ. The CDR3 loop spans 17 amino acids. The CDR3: CASSATATGGRGYGYTF. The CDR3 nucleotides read TGCGCCAGCAGCGCCACCGCTACAGGGGGACGGGGCTATGGCTACACCTTC.

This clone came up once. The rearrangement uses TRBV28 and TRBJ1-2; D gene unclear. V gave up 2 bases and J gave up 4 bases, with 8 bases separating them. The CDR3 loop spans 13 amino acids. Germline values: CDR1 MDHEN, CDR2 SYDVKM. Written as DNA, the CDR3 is TGTGCCAGCAGTTTACAGATCTTCTATGGCTACACCTTC. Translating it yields CASSLQIFYGYTF.

This CDR3 reads CASSLGHLSGANVLTF. The CDR3 coding sequence is TGTGCCAGCAGCTTGGGACATCTCTCTGGGGCCAACGTCCTGACTTTC. This chain uses TRBV5-6 with TRBJ2-6; D ambiguous. The germline CDR1 and CDR2 sequences are SGHDT and YYEEEE. The CDR3 spans 16 residues. V was trimmed by 0 bases and J by 0 bases, leaving 7 bases between them.

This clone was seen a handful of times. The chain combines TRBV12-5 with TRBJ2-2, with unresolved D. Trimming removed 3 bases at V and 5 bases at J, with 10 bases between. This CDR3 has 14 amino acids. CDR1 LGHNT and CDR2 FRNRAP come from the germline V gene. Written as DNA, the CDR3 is TGTGCTAGTGGTTTCCCGCTGGAGACCGGGGAGCTGTTTTTT. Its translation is CASGFPLETGELFF.

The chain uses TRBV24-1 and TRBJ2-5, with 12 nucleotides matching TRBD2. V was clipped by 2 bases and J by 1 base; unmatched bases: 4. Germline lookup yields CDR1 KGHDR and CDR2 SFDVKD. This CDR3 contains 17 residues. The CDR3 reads CATSDWTSGALQETQYF. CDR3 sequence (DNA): TGTGCCACCAGTGATTGGACTAGCGGGGCTCTCCAAGAGACCCAGTACTTC.

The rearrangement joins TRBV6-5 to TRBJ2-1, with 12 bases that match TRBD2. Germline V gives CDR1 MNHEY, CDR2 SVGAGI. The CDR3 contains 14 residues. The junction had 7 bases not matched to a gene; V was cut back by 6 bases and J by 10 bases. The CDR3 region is CASSYRTSGAEQFF. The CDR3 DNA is TGTGCCAGCAGCTACAGGACTAGCGGGGCAGAGCAGTTCTTC.

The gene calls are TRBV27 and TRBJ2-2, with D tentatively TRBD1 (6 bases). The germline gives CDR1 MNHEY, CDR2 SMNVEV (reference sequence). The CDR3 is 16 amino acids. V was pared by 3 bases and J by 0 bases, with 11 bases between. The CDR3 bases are TGTGCCAGCAGTTTTGTGGGACACCCGAACACCGGGGAGCTGTTTTTT. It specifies CASSFVGHPNTGELFF.

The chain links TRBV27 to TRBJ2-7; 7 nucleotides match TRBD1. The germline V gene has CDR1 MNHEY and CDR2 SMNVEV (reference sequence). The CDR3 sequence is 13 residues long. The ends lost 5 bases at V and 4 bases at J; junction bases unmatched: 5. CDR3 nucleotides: TGTGCCAGCAGTCAACAGGGGAAGTACGAGCAGTACTTC. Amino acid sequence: CASSQQGKYEQYF.

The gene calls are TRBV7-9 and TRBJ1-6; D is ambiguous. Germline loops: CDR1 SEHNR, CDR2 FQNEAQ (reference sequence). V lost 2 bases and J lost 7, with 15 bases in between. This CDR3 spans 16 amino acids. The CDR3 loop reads CASSLIAVASNSPLHF. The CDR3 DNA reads TGTGCCAGCAGCTTAATAGCAGTGGCCTCGAATTCACCCCTCCACTTT.

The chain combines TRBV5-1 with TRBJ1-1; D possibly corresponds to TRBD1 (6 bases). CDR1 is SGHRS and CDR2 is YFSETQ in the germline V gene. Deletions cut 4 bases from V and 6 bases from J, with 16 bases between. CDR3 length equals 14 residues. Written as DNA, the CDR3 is TGCGCCAGCAGCCTAATAGGACAGACGTCTGAAGCTTTCTTT. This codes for CASSLIGQTSEAFF. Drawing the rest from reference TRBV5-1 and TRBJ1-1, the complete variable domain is KAGVTQTPRYLIKTRGQQVTLSCSPISGHRSVSWYQQTPGQGLQFLFEYFSETQRNKGNFPGRFSGRQFSNSRSEMNVSTLELGDSALYLCASSLIGQTSEAFFGQGTRLTVV.

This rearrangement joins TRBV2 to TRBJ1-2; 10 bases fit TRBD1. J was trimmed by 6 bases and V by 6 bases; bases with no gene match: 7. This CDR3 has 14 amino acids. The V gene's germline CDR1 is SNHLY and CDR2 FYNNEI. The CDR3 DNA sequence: TGTGCCAGCAGGAGGTGGGGGACAGGGGATGGCTACACCTTC. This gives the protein CASRRWGTGDGYTF.

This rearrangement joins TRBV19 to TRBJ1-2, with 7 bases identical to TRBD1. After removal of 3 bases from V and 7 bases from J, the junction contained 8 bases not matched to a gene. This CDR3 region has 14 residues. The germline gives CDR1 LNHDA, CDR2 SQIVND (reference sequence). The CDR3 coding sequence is TGTGCCAGTAGTATGCGGTTAGGGGGCTTTGGCTACACCTTC. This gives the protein CASSMRLGGFGYTF.

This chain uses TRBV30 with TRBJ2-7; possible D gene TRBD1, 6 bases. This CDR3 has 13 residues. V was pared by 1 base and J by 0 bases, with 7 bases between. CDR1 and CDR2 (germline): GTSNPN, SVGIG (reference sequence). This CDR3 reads CAWSEQGSYEQYF. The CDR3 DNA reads TGTGCCTGGAGTGAACAGGGCTCCTACGAGCAGTACTTC. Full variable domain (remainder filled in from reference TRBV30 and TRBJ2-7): SQTIHQWPATLVQPVGSPLSLECTVEGTSNPNLYWYRQAAGRGLQLLFYSVGIGQISSEVPQNLSASRPQDRQFILSSKKLLLSDSGFYLCAWSEQGSYEQYFGPGTRLTVT.

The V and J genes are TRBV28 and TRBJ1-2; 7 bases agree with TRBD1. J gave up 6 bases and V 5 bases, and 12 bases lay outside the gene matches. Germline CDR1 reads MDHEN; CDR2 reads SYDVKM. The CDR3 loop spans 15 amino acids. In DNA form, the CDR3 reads TGTGCCAGCAGTCCTACAAGGACAGGTCGGAATGGCTACACCTTC. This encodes CASSPTRTGRNGYTF.